Each of the 27 T cell receptor beta chains below was sequenced from the same sample in a study of T cell responses to AZD1222 COVID-19 vaccine. This table comes from immunoSEQ multiplex PCR, and its TCRdb copy is limited to in-frame clones, with some not included. The repertoire has under 200,000 clones, 90% of them found once; the top ten carry approximately 1.6%. Sequencing used peripheral blood, obtained on day 0 of AZD1222 vaccination. Receptors originate from an adult in good health.

The rearrangement uses TRBV20-1 and TRBJ2-7; a possible D gene is TRBD1 (6 bases). Per germline, CDR1 DFQATT and CDR2 SNEGSKA (reference sequence). The CDR3 is 11 residues long. V lost 6 bases, J lost 5 bases, and 11 bases lay in between. The CDR3 sequence: CSARQVHEQYF. CDR3 nucleotide sequence: TGCAGTGCCCGACAGGTGCACGAGCAGTACTTC.

J is TRBJ1-1 and V is TRBV15, with TRBD1 matching over 9 bases. Trimming at V came to 1 base and at J to 10 bases, leaving 10 bases not matched to a gene. Per germline, CDR1 LNHNV and CDR2 YYDKDF (reference sequence). CDR3 length: 15 residues. CDR3 in amino acids: CATSRGGQGMAGAFF. CDR3 nucleotides: TGTGCCACCAGCAGAGGGGGACAGGGCATGGCCGGAGCTTTCTTT.

The V and J genes are TRBV24-1 and TRBJ2-4, with 10 bases matching TRBD2. The J segment lost 3 bases and the V segment lost 1 base, leaving 5 bases of the junction unmatched. CDR3 length: 17 residues. Germline lookup yields CDR1 KGHDR and CDR2 SFDVKD. The CDR3 DNA is TGTGCCACCAGTGATTTTCGACTAGCGGGCTTCAAAAACATTCAGTACTTC. This encodes CATSDFRLAGFKNIQYF.

The V gene is TRBV11-2, the J gene TRBJ1-1; D is perhaps TRBD1 (6 bases). The germline V and J ends were trimmed by 6 bases and 1 base, with 12 bases remaining between them. This CDR3 comprises 14 residues. The germline V gene encodes CDR1 SGHAT and CDR2 FQNNGV. The CDR3 loop reads CASSFRGRNTEAFF. The DNA for the CDR3 is TGTGCCAGCAGTTTCAGGGGAAGGAACACTGAAGCTTTCTTT. The full variable domain, with the rest looked up from reference TRBV11-2 and TRBJ1-1, is EAGVAQSPRYKIIEKRQSVAFWCNPISGHATLYWYQQILGQGPKLLIQFQNNGVVDDSQLPKDRFSAERLKGVDSTLKIQPAKLEDSAVYLCASSFRGRNTEAFFGQGTRLTVV.

The chain combines TRBV19 with TRBJ1-1; no definite D call. Deletions cut 1 base from V and 8 bases from J, with 11 bases between. The CDR3 is 13 amino acids. Germline V gives CDR1 LNHDA, CDR2 SQIVND (reference sequence). CDR3 loop: CASSIGRQTEAFF. CDR3 DNA: TGTGCCAGTAGTATAGGGAGGCAGACCGAAGCTTTCTTT. The complete variable domain, with remaining parts taken from reference TRBV19 and TRBJ1-1, reads DGGITQSPKYLFRKEGQNVTLSCEQNLNHDAMYWYRQDPGQGLRLIYYSQIVNDFQKGDIAEGYSVSREKKESFPLTVTSAQKNPTAFYLCASSIGRQTEAFFGQGTRLTVV.

This clone was counted between two and nine times. The chain couples TRBV18 to TRBJ1-1, with D perhaps matching TRBD1 (5 bases). CDR3 length: 14 residues. V was clipped by 1 base and J by 4 bases, with 10 bases between them. Per the germline V gene, CDR1 is KGHSH and CDR2 is LQKENI. This CDR3 is CASSPQGKGTEAFF. Written as DNA, the CDR3 is TGTGCCAGCTCACCACAGGGGAAGGGCACTGAAGCTTTCTTT.

The rearrangement joins TRBV18 to TRBJ2-5; D is perhaps TRBD1 (6 bases). Germline V gives CDR1 KGHSH, CDR2 LQKENI. The germline V and J ends were trimmed by 2 bases and 4 bases, with 11 bases remaining between them. The CDR3 is made up of 14 amino acids. The CDR3 bases are TGTGCCAGCTCACCAGGGCAGGGGAGAGAGACCCAGTACTTC. Its translation is CASSPGQGRETQYF.

This clone showed up just once. The chain couples TRBV5-1 to TRBJ2-3; either TRBD1 or TRBD2 may supply D (5 bases each). The germline gives CDR1 SGHRS, CDR2 YFSETQ. The CDR3 is 14 residues long. Trimming removed 7 bases at V and 0 bases at J, with 12 bases between. The CDR3 nucleotides are TGCGCCAGCCGACTGGGGGAGAGCACAGATACGCAGTATTTT. Translated, it gives CASRLGESTDTQYF.

In its sample, this clone was seen once. This chain connects TRBV6-5 to TRBJ1-6; D call uncertain. V was cut by 7 bases and J by 8 bases, with 15 bases left in between. The CDR3 spans 14 residues. Germline V lookup: CDR1 MNHEY, CDR2 SVGAGI. The CDR3 sequence: CASTALLPDSPLHF. Written as DNA, the CDR3 is TGTGCCAGCACAGCACTGTTACCCGATTCACCCCTCCACTTT.

The rearrangement joins TRBV11-2 to TRBJ2-7; no firm D call. The CDR3 totals 18 residues. Germline CDR1 is SGHAT and CDR2 is FQNNGV. V lost 6 bases and J lost 1, with 25 bases in between. The CDR3, as DNA: TGTGCCAGCAGACGCCTCTTTCGACGGGCTAGGAGATCCTACGAGCAGTACTTC. Its translation: CASRRLFRRARRSYEQYF.

The chain carries TRBV12-2 and TRBJ1-2. TRBV12-2 is annotated as a pseudogene. The CDR3 has 13 amino acids. CDR3 DNA sequence: TGTGCAAGACTGGGACGGGACTTTTGGGGCTACACCTTC. This translates into CARLGRDFWGYTF.

The rearrangement uses TRBV19 and TRBJ1-6; D may be TRBD1 (6 bases). This CDR3 is built from 13 residues. Trimming removed 5 bases at V and 4 bases at J, with 6 bases between. CDR1 and CDR2 (germline): LNHDA, SQIVND (reference sequence). CDR3 DNA sequence: TGTGCCAGTAGTGACAGGTATAATTCACCCCTCCACTTT. It codes for CASSDRYNSPLHF. Looking up the rest from reference TRBV19 and TRBJ1-6 gives the full variable domain: DGGITQSPKYLFRKEGQNVTLSCEQNLNHDAMYWYRQDPGQGLRLIYYSQIVNDFQKGDIAEGYSVSREKKESFPLTVTSAQKNPTAFYLCASSDRYNSPLHFGNGTRLTVT.

The chain couples TRBV6-6 to TRBJ2-7; 9 positions agree with TRBD2. Germline V gene sequence: CDR1 MNHNY, CDR2 SVGAGI (reference sequence). The V gene end was trimmed by 1 base and the J gene end by 3 bases; junction bases not matched to a gene: 4. This CDR3 is built from 15 residues. In nucleotides, the CDR3 is TGTGCCAGCAGTTACTGGGAGCGGGGGGACTACGAGCAGTACTTC. Protein: CASSYWERGDYEQYF.

This clone appeared a few times. The rearrangement links TRBV15 to TRBJ2-5; TRBD2 matches 11 bases. Germline V lookup: CDR1 LNHNV, CDR2 YYDKDF (reference sequence). The J segment lost 1 base and the V segment lost 3 bases, leaving 7 bases of the junction unmatched. The CDR3 spans 17 residues. The CDR3 region has the DNA TGTGCCACCAGCAGCCATTTACTAGCGGGGGCCCAAGAGACCCAGTACTTC. Its translation is CATSSHLLAGAQETQYF.

The chain recombines TRBV5-1 with TRBJ1-1, with D possibly TRBD1 on 6 matching bases. Trimming cost V 4 bases and J 4 bases, with 14 bases left between them. CDR1 and CDR2 (germline): SGHRS, YFSETQ. CDR3 length: 14 residues. CDR3 region: CASSVTGSVTEAFF. In DNA, the CDR3 is TGCGCCAGCAGCGTTACAGGGTCTGTCACTGAAGCTTTCTTT.

The rearrangement joins TRBV2 to TRBJ2-1, with 8 nucleotides matching TRBD1. Germline assignment: CDR1 SNHLY and CDR2 FYNNEI. V lost 6 bases to trimming and J lost 8 bases; unmatched junction nucleotides: 9. The CDR3 is made up of 14 amino acids. The CDR3 reads CASSLDREVDEQFF. The CDR3 DNA follows: TGTGCCAGCAGCTTGGACAGGGAGGTTGATGAGCAGTTCTTC.

The chain uses TRBV7-3 and TRBJ1-3; D is unresolved. The V end lost 4 bases, the J end lost 4 bases, and 11 bases lay between the germline ends. Germline assignment: CDR1 SGHTA and CDR2 FQGTGA. The CDR3 contains 14 residues. The CDR3, as DNA: TGTGCCAGCAGCTCCTCAAGCGGGGGAAACACCATATATTTT. Translating it yields CASSSSSGGNTIYF.

This clone came up once. The rearrangement links TRBV5-1 to TRBJ1-1, with D unclear. The CDR3 runs 14 residues. Between the trimmed V and J ends, which lost 0 bases and 2 bases, there was a span of 8 bases. In germline, CDR1 is SGHRS, CDR2 YFSETQ. CDR3 in DNA: TGCGCCAGCAGCTTGGGAGAGAGAAACACTGAAGCTTTCTTT. Translating it yields CASSLGERNTEAFF.

The chain joins TRBV4-1 to TRBJ1-5; D not certain. Germline-derived CDR1 and CDR2 are MGHRA and YSYEKL. Trimming left V 0 bases short and J 7 bases short, with 13 bases between. The CDR3 consists of 15 residues. CDR3 bases: TGCGCCAGCAGCCAAGATTCCCGGGCTAGACAGCCCCAGCATTTT. This codes for CASSQDSRARQPQHF.

The DNA for the CDR3 is TGTGCCAGCAGTCCCCCGGCTCGGAGGGGCTACACCTTC. The encoded protein is CASSPPARRGYTF. The rearrangement uses TRBV28 and TRBJ1-2; D is ambiguous. V shed 5 bases and J shed 8 bases, with 15 bases lying between them. The CDR3 consists of 13 residues. Looked up from germline, CDR1 is MDHEN and CDR2 is SYDVKM.

This clone was seen a few times. V and J are TRBV2 and TRBJ1-6; D gene uncertain. CDR1 is SNHLY and CDR2 is FYNNEI in the germline V gene. V dropped 3 bases and J dropped 15 bases, with 9 bases sitting between them. The CDR3 contains 11 residues. The CDR3 nucleotides are TGTGCCAGCAGTGAGAGCGTACACCTCCACTTT. Its translation is CASSESVHLHF.

This chain joins TRBV6-5 and TRBJ1-2; 7 nucleotides match TRBD1. The germline gives CDR1 MNHEY, CDR2 SVGAGI. This CDR3 is 13 amino acids long. After removal of 4 bases from V and 7 bases from J, the junction contained 6 bases not matched to a gene. DNA for the CDR3: TGTGCCAGCAGTTCCACAGGGGTGGGTGGCTACACCTTC. Translating gives CASSSTGVGGYTF.

The rearrangement links TRBV4-1 to TRBJ2-7, with 8 nucleotides matching TRBD1. The CDR3 has 15 residues. Per germline, CDR1 MGHRA and CDR2 YSYEKL. The V segment lost 4 bases and the J segment 3 bases; nucleotides outside the gene matches: 8. The CDR3 DNA is TGCGCCAGCAGCCTCTCCGACAGGGGACTCTACGAGCAGTACTTC. Its translation: CASSLSDRGLYEQYF.

The chain recombines TRBV4-2 with TRBJ2-7; either TRBD1 or TRBD2 may supply D (5 bases each). The CDR3 has 13 amino acids. V dropped 1 base and J dropped 6 bases, with 10 bases sitting between them. The germline gives CDR1 LGHNA, CDR2 YNFKEQ. CDR3 bases: TGTGCCAGCAGCCAAGTGGTGAGGGGCGAGCAGTACTTC. Translating gives CASSQVVRGEQYF.

The rearrangement uses TRBV28 and TRBJ1-2; 11 bases fit TRBD1. CDR3 length equals 14 residues. The junction had 7 bases not matched to a gene; V was cut back by 5 bases and J by 8 bases. Germline CDR1 and CDR2: MDHEN and SYDVKM. CDR3 DNA sequence: TGTGCCAGCAGTCAAGGACAGGGGGCGAGGGGCTACACCTTC. Amino acid sequence: CASSQGQGARGYTF.

This chain links TRBV11-3 with TRBJ1-5; a possible D gene is TRBD1 (6 bases). This CDR3 has 13 amino acids. V gave up 6 bases and J gave up 5 bases, with 11 bases separating them. Looked up from germline, CDR1 is SGHNT and CDR2 is YENEEA. DNA for the CDR3: TGTGCCAGCAGTTGGGGGGCGCATCAGCCCCAGCATTTT. This encodes CASSWGAHQPQHF.

V usage is TRBV19 and J usage is TRBJ1-2, with a possible D match to TRBD1 (5 bases). The V and J ends lost 5 bases and 4 bases respectively, with 11 bases between them. Germline loops: CDR1 LNHDA, CDR2 SQIVND (reference sequence). The CDR3 sequence is 13 residues long. CDR3 region: CASSEQEIYGYTF. The CDR3 coding sequence is TGTGCCAGTAGTGAACAGGAAATCTATGGCTACACCTTC.